The 9 T cell receptor beta chains below all came from one sample that was sequenced in a study of response to subunit inactivated influenza vaccine. TCRdb re-called the RT-PCR reads through MiXCR, storing one row per CDR3 protein. The top ten clones hold less than 4% of a sample with roughly 500,000 distinct CDR3 sequences, approximately 15% of them seen once. Sequencing used CD4+ T cells sorted from PBMCs, obtained roughly 24 months after vaccination. The receptors derive from a man between 50 and 69 years old who received an inactivated influenza vaccine.

This clonotype was detected a few times. The gene calls are TRBV28 and TRBJ2-5; D unclear. The V end was cut by 6 bases, the J end by 7 bases, with 18 bases between. CDR1 is MDHEN, CDR2 SYDVKM, per germline. This CDR3 is built from 14 residues. CDR3 DNA: TGTGCCAGCAGCCTAAGCTCTCCCAGAGCGACCCAGTACTTC. Residues: CASSLSSPRATQYF.

The chain joins TRBV2 to TRBJ1-5; tentative D call: TRBD1 (5 bases). Germline V CDR1 and CDR2: SNHLY, FYNNEI. V was clipped by 4 bases and J by 2 bases, with 12 bases between them. CDR3 length equals 15 residues. CDR3 DNA: TGTGCCAGCAGTGTACAGGCCGGCGGCAATCAGCCCCAGCATTTT. Amino acids: CASSVQAGGNQPQHF.

This clonotype was seen more than once but under ten times. The chain couples TRBV11-1 to TRBJ2-2, with 7 positions matching TRBD1. J lost 4 bases, V lost 4 bases, and 3 bases had no gene match. The CDR3 is made up of 14 amino acids. The germline gives CDR1 SGHAT, CDR2 FQDESV (reference sequence). The CDR3 DNA is TGTGCCAGCAGCTCACAGGGGTTCACCGGGGAGCTGTTTTTT. Its translation is CASSSQGFTGELFF.

V and J are TRBV6-5 and TRBJ2-7, with 7 bases that match TRBD1. CDR3 size: 11 residues. After removal of 8 bases from V and 4 bases from J, the junction contained 2 bases not matched to a gene. The germline gives CDR1 MNHEY, CDR2 SVGAGI. The DNA for the CDR3 is TGTGCCAGCCACAGGGGTTACGAGCAGTACTTC. It specifies CASHRGYEQYF.

This clonotype was observed a few times. The chain carries TRBV28 and TRBJ2-5; 11 nucleotides match TRBD1. Per the germline V gene, CDR1 is MDHEN and CDR2 is SYDVKM. The CDR3 is 16 amino acids. V shed 5 bases, J shed 1 base, and the junction held 6 bases outside the gene matches. The CDR3 loop is CASSPWTGGLQETQYF. In nucleotides, the CDR3 is TGTGCCAGCAGTCCGTGGACAGGGGGCCTCCAAGAGACCCAGTACTTC.

The rearrangement links TRBV12-3 or TRBV12-4 to TRBJ2-7; possibly TRBD2 for D (6 bases). The ends were cut back, 1 base at V and 0 bases at J, with 10 bases in the middle. The CDR3 covers 15 residues. The DNA of the CDR3 is TGTGCCAGCAGTTTAGTAGGCGGGATCTCCTACGAGCAGTACTTC. Amino acid sequence: CASSLVGGISYEQYF.

This clonotype was detected ten times or more. This rearrangement joins TRBV5-1 to TRBJ1-2; TRBD1 agrees at 9 bases. The CDR3 has 16 amino acids. The trim removed 0 bases at V and 6 bases at J, leaving 9 bases unmatched. Germline CDR1 is SGHRS and CDR2 is YFSETQ. The CDR3 loop reads CASSLAQGATAHGYTF. In DNA form, the CDR3 reads TGCGCCAGCAGCTTGGCACAGGGGGCAACAGCCCATGGCTACACCTTC.

V is TRBV7-9 and J is TRBJ2-1; TRBD2 aligns across 9 bases. Germline lookup yields CDR1 SEHNR and CDR2 FQNEAQ (reference sequence). The CDR3 sequence is 13 residues long. The J segment lost 9 bases and the V segment lost 7 bases, leaving 7 bases of the junction unmatched. CDR3 DNA sequence: TGTGCCAGCACCAGGGGTAGCGGGGGTGAGCAGTTCTTC. Protein: CASTRGSGGEQFF.

This sequence joins TRBV6-2 or TRBV6-3 and TRBJ2-3, with TRBD2 as a possible D gene (5 bases). Between the trimmed V and J ends, which lost 5 bases and 8 bases, there was a span of 11 bases. The CDR3 runs 12 residues. CDR1 and CDR2 (germline): MNHEY, SVGEGT. The CDR3 sequence is CASSPGRVTQYF. The CDR3 nucleotides are TGTGCCAGCAGTCCGGGAAGAGTTACGCAGTATTTT.